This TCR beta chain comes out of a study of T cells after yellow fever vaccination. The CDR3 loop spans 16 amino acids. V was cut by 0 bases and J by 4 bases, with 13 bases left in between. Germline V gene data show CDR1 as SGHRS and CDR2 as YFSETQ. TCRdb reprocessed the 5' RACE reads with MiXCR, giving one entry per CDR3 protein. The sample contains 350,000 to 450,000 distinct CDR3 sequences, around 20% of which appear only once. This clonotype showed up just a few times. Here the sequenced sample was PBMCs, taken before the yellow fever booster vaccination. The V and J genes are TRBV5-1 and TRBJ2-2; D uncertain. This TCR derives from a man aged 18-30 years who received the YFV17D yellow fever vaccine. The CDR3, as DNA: TGCGCCAGCAGCTTGGAGACGCGGATTGGCACCGGGGAGCTGTTTTTT. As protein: CASSLETRIGTGELFF.